At least ten counts were recorded for the clone carrying this TCR beta chain. Its matching antigen is unknown. The length of the CDR3 is 16 residues. Germline CDR1 reads SGHVS; CDR2 reads FNYEAQ. V shed 3 bases, J shed 0 bases, and the junction held 5 bases outside the gene matches. The data belong to a study of neurological immune-mediated disorders. Study-level points and caveats: TCR clonal expansion peaked in HTLV-1-associated myelopathy patients and was lowest in multiple sclerosis patients.

5'RACE generated cDNA with 10-nucleotide random UMIs. Over 200 million TCR-beta sequences, together covering 15-18 subjects, were produced by every individual sequencing run that was carried out. Each CDR3 protein is one row after TCRdb ran MiXCR on the 5' RACE reads. This table holds more than 20,000 distinct CDR3 sequences, around 15% found once. Sequenced sample: PBMCs. V is TRBV7-6 and J is TRBJ1-1; TRBD1 matches at 9 bases. The receptor's source is a woman aged 40 to 50 with HTLV-1-associated myelopathy (HAM/TSP). CDR3 sequence: CASSFVTGGLNTEAFF. The CDR3 coding sequence is TGTGCCAGCAGCTTCGTGACAGGGGGTTTGAACACTGAAGCTTTCTTT.